This T cell receptor (beta chain) was sequenced for a study of OX40 agonist ivuxolimab in advanced cancers. The wider study: An agonistic anti-OX40 (CD134) antibody, ivuxolimab, was used to treat the patients.

Assay: immunoSEQ multiplex PCR; the TCRdb copy retains only in-frame clones and omits some. The repertoire holds approximately 67,000 clones, 85% to 95% seen once, with under 7.5% in the top ten. Germline values: CDR1 MNHEY, CDR2 SVGAGI. This CDR3 is 13 amino acids long. V trimming: 8 bases; J trimming: 6 bases; junction bases outside the gene matches: 4. This specimen consisted of CD4+ or CD8+ T cells sorted from blood, obtained in a trial of the OX40 agonist ivuxolimab. The rearrangement uses TRBV6-5 and TRBJ1-5; 10 bases are a match to TRBD1. The TCR comes from an adult with an advanced solid tumor such as melanoma, head and neck, liver or kidney cancer. The CDR3 sequence: CASGTGVVQPQHF. DNA of the CDR3: TGTGCCAGCGGGACAGGGGTTGTTCAGCCCCAGCATTTT.